A single sample gave rise to the 10 T cell receptor beta chains below, sequenced in a study of blood T cell repertoires in COVID-19. Clones were sequenced by immunoSEQ multiplex PCR, and TCRdb holds only the in-frame ones, with some missing. The data show about 120,000 clones, 75% to 85% seen once. The sequencing input was peripheral blood. The source of these receptors is a woman older than 75 with acute or convalescent COVID-19.

This chain uses TRBV19 with TRBJ1-1; D perhaps matches TRBD1 (5 bases). V lost 3 bases to trimming and J lost 3 bases, with 14 bases between them. Germline assignment: CDR1 LNHDA and CDR2 SQIVND (reference sequence). The CDR3 is 15 residues long. This chain's CDR3 is CASSIRGGTYTEAFF. The CDR3 DNA sequence: TGTGCCAGTAGTATTCGCGGGGGAACTTACACTGAAGCTTTCTTT.

The chain carries TRBV4-2 and TRBJ1-3; the D is unclear. Germline CDR1 and CDR2: LGHNA and YNFKEQ. The CDR3 loop spans 13 amino acids. Deletions cut 4 bases from V and 0 bases from J, with 4 bases between. CDR3 sequence: CASSPNSGNTIYF. CDR3 nucleotide sequence: TGTGCCAGCAGCCCCAACTCTGGAAACACCATATATTTT.

The gene calls are TRBV4-2 and TRBJ2-5; tentatively, D is TRBD2 (5 bases). The V end was cut by 1 base, the J end by 2 bases, with 17 bases between. The CDR3 is 17 amino acids. Per the germline V gene, CDR1 is LGHNA and CDR2 is YNFKEQ. The DNA of the CDR3 is TGTGCCAGCAGCCAAGCAGGTCCTGGGTCGGGGCAAGAGACCCAGTACTTC. Translating gives CASSQAGPGSGQETQYF.

The chain employs TRBV3-1 (or the pseudogene TRBV3-2) and TRBJ1-5; D is perhaps TRBD1 (5 bases). The CDR3 is 14 residues long. Trimming stripped 0 bases from V and 9 bases from J, with 12 bases between. Per the germline V gene, CDR1 is LGHDT and CDR2 is YNNKEL (reference sequence). The CDR3 reads CASSQDYRGRPQHF. The CDR3 DNA reads TGTGCCAGCAGCCAAGATTACCGGGGGAGGCCCCAGCATTTT.

Many counts were recorded for this clone. This chain connects TRBV6-5 to TRBJ2-7; D perhaps matches TRBD1 (6 bases). V gave up 4 bases and J gave up 5 bases, with 12 bases separating them. CDR3 size: 13 residues. CDR1 and CDR2 from the germline V gene are MNHEY and SVGAGI. CDR3 region: CASSLQQGNEQYF. The CDR3 DNA follows: TGTGCCAGCAGTTTACAACAGGGTAACGAGCAGTACTTC.

For this clone: The same CDR3 can be traced to other DNA sequences in this sample. This chain links TRBV18 with TRBJ1-1, with D maybe TRBD1 (6 bases). Trimming took 2 bases from V and 1 from J, leaving 8 bases between them. CDR1 KGHSH and CDR2 LQKENI come from the germline V gene. CDR3 length: 14 residues. The CDR3 spells CASSPRTANTEAFF. The DNA of the CDR3 is TGTGCCAGCTCACCAAGGACAGCGAACACTGAAGCTTTCTTT.

This clone was seen more than once but under ten times. The gene calls are TRBV7-2 and TRBJ1-5; D possibly corresponds to TRBD1 (5 bases). V shed 4 bases and J shed 4 bases, with 14 bases lying between them. The germline CDR1 and CDR2 sequences are SGHTA and FQGNSA. The CDR3 spans 15 residues. This CDR3 reads CASSWRAGENQPQHF. CDR3 in DNA: TGTGCCAGCAGCTGGAGGGCGGGGGAAAATCAGCCCCAGCATTTT.

V is TRBV11-2 and J is TRBJ1-1, with unresolved D. The CDR3 consists of 15 residues. V shed 5 bases and J shed 1 base, with 14 bases lying between them. Per germline, CDR1 SGHAT and CDR2 FQNNGV. The CDR3 region has the DNA TGTGCCAGCAGCGTAATATTCCGGGGGAACACTGAAGCTTTCTTT. Its protein product is CASSVIFRGNTEAFF.

This CDR3 is CASSTGTGGYEKLFF. In nucleotides, the CDR3 is TGTGCCAGTAGTACCGGGACAGGGGGGTATGAAAAACTGTTTTTT. This chain links TRBV19 with TRBJ1-4, with 11 nucleotides matching TRBD1. The CDR3 runs to 15 residues. Trimming took 4 bases from V and 6 from J; bases not matched to a gene: 4. Germline V CDR1 and CDR2: LNHDA, SQIVND (reference sequence).

J is TRBJ1-6 and V is TRBV9; the D is unclear. Germline V CDR1 and CDR2: SGDLS, YYNGEE. This CDR3 has 13 residues. Trimming removed 0 bases from V and 5 bases from J, with 3 bases in between. The CDR3 DNA follows: TGTGCCAGCAGCGTAGAGCATAATTCACCCCTCCACTTT. Translating it yields CASSVEHNSPLHF.